A single sample is the source of the 4 T cell receptor beta chains below, sequenced in a study of OX40 agonist ivuxolimab in advanced cancers. This table comes from immunoSEQ multiplex PCR, and its TCRdb copy is limited to in-frame clones, with some not included. The profile shows tens of thousands of clones, about nine tenths of them singletons. The sequenced sample was CD4+ or CD8+ T cells sorted from blood, obtained in a trial of the OX40 agonist ivuxolimab. These receptor sequences come from an adult with an advanced solid tumor such as melanoma, head and neck, liver or kidney cancer.

V and J are TRBV5-4 and TRBJ2-7; 7 bases are a match to TRBD1. The CDR3 has 14 residues. V was pared by 4 bases and J by 0 bases, with 4 bases of the junction left unmatched. CDR1 and CDR2 from the germline V gene are SGHNT and YYREEE (reference sequence). CDR3 residues: CASSGTAASYEQYF. The DNA of the CDR3 is TGTGCCAGCAGCGGGACAGCAGCCTCCTACGAGCAGTACTTC.

This rearrangement joins TRBV19 to TRBJ2-7; a weak D match, TRBD1 (6 bases). The CDR3 sequence is 15 residues long. Trimming shortened V by 5 bases and J by 4 bases, and 18 bases separated the two germline ends. Germline assignment: CDR1 LNHDA and CDR2 SQIVND (reference sequence). CDR3 DNA sequence: TGTGCCAGTAGTCCACAGACAGGAATAGAGTACGAGCAGTACTTC. Translation gives CASSPQTGIEYEQYF. The whole variable domain, filled in from reference TRBV19 and TRBJ2-7, reads DGGITQSPKYLFRKEGQNVTLSCEQNLNHDAMYWYRQDPGQGLRLIYYSQIVNDFQKGDIAEGYSVSREKKESFPLTVTSAQKNPTAFYLCASSPQTGIEYEQYFGPGTRLTVT.

The rearrangement uses TRBV6-5 and TRBJ2-7, with 7 bases lining up with TRBD1. Germline assignment: CDR1 MNHEY and CDR2 SVGAGI. The junction had 8 bases not matched to a gene; V was cut back by 6 bases and J by 0 bases. CDR3 length equals 15 residues. This chain's CDR3 is CASRTPGQSSYEQYF. CDR3 DNA: TGTGCCAGCAGAACACCGGGACAGAGCTCCTACGAGCAGTACTTC.

This sequence joins TRBV5-1 and TRBJ2-1; 7 bases match TRBD1. The CDR3 is 15 residues long. Germline V gene lookup returns CDR1 SGHRS and CDR2 YFSETQ. J lost 0 bases, V lost 6 bases, and 6 bases had no gene match. The CDR3 DNA follows: TGCGCCAGCAAACAACAGGGGAGCTCCTACAATGAGCAGTTCTTC. Encoded protein: CASKQQGSSYNEQFF. Using reference TRBV5-1 and TRBJ2-1 for the parts outside the CDR3, the full variable domain is KAGVTQTPRYLIKTRGQQVTLSCSPISGHRSVSWYQQTPGQGLQFLFEYFSETQRNKGNFPGRFSGRQFSNSRSEMNVSTLELGDSALYLCASKQQGSSYNEQFFGPGTRLTVL.